The entry below gives a single T cell receptor (beta chain) sequence along with its context. What it recognizes is unknown. Trimming took off 3 bases at V and 3 bases at J, with 6 bases between the two ends. The CDR3 extends over 12 amino acids. TCRdb reanalysed the 5' RACE reads using MiXCR and keeps one entry per CDR3 protein. The table records 250,000 or so distinct CDR3 sequences, roughly 13% of them present only once. The sample originates from a study of identical twins. Findings and caveats of the study: Models underestimated how often monozygotic twins shared out-of-frame TCR alpha.

These same records also appear under a second study, on yellow fever vaccine responses in identical twins. That paper notes: It has been reported that, in twins, the vaccine T cell response seemed partly convergent and partly personalized.

The sample comprised memory (CD45RO+) T cells sorted from blood. This sequence joins TRBV12-3 or TRBV12-4 and TRBJ2-7; D is unresolved. The clonotype comes from a woman between 18 and 30 years old in good health. CDR3: CASSFNLYEQYF. CDR3 sequence (DNA): TGTGCCAGCAGTTTCAACCTCTACGAGCAGTACTTC.